The TCR beta chain under discussion was sequenced for a study of tumor and adjacent non-tumor tissue in lung cancer. Across the study: There were 11 to 13 adenocarcinoma, a couple of squamous cell carcinoma and 1 small cell lung cancer cases. Patients were aged roughly 31 to 76, fewer than twelve men and roughly 5 women, stage I to III.

The CDR3 contains 15 residues. The V end was cut by 0 bases, the J end by 0 bases, with 5 bases between. The germline CDR1 and CDR2 sequences are LGHNA and YSLEER. TCRbeta libraries were built with three rounds of nested PCR, modified from ARM-PCR. TCRdb re-called the multiplex PCR reads with MiXCR, one entry per CDR3 protein. The table has around 200,000 distinct CDR3 sequences, over 55% seen once. This clonotype has ten or more counts. RNA was extracted from bulk tissue without any cell sorting. This clonotype was obtained from a man in his 60s with non-small cell lung cancer. This sequence joins TRBV4-3 and TRBJ1-4; D gene uncertain. The sample taken for sequencing was lung tumor tissue. DNA for the CDR3: TGCGCCAGCAGCCAAGATGGAGCAACTAATGAAAAACTGTTTTTT. This encodes CASSQDGATNEKLFF.